This TCR beta chain was sequenced during a study of T cell responses to AZD1222 COVID-19 vaccine (dated by TCRdb to the early 2020s). Context from the whole study: TCR sequencing was performed for roughly 250 trial participants, of whom 200 to 210 were given two doses of AZD1222 and around 25 were given two doses of MenACWY control vaccine. Trial participants were enrolled into age subgroups of 18-55, 56-69 and 70-plus years, which contained around 140, 26 and 57 TCR-sequenced participants, respectively.

The CDR1 and CDR2 encoded by the germline V gene (reference sequence) are LGHDT and YNNKEL. The CDR3 measures 13 amino acids from cysteine to phenylalanine. Only the CDR3 part of the read is kept: 39 bases, read in frame from the first base. V is pared back by 5 bases and J by 14 bases, with 16 bases lying between the germline termini. Comment on this clone: Which antigen it targets is not known. No much larger clone is present one base from it, and per-base qualities are unavailable.

Summary of the overall study and its limitations: In the small 56-69-year group, the increase in depth fell short of significance, most likely because of low power. Conclusions about previously exposed vaccinees are limited, since just a handful of AZD1222 recipients were seropositive for SARS-CoV-2 at baseline. After two AZD1222 doses, spike-specific TCR breadth and depth were significantly higher than at day 0 and than in MenACWY recipients. Because no samples from the day 14 peak response were available, repertoires could be characterized only after the peak T cell response. The whole spike protein was spanned by vaccine-associated CD4 TCRs, and dominant responses were seen in regions 160-218 and 743-854. Participants were mostly white British, with more females than males. The authors suggested clonal diversity may have been underestimated. Reportedly, almost half of the unique spike-specific TCRs recognized epitopes lying outside the regions that are mutated in the B.1.351 and B.1.1.7 variants.

Sample time point, as interpreted from the label and publication: about 28 days (+/-7) after the second vaccine dose. AZD1222 recipients given second doses at about 4 weeks or at about 12 weeks were pooled, since spike-specific TCR depth and breadth were not found to differ between the two schedules. Vaccinee samples came from UK trials COV001 and COV002, including a single-blind randomized controlled phase 2/3 trial of AZD1222 (ChAdOx1 nCoV-19) in healthy adults. Trial participant PBMC samples were collected at day 0 and day 28 after the second dose for TCRbeta chain sequencing. The CDR3 regions of human TCRbeta chains were analyzed by immunosequencing. Under the source paper's analysis protocol: Repertoire TCRs were matched against a reference library of SARS-CoV-2-specific TCRs generated with the MIRA antigen-specificity platform. Breadth was defined as the fraction of unique TCRs that were SARS-CoV-2-associated, and depth was defined as the fraction of total T cells that were SARS-CoV-2-associated. Using the MIRA data, every spike-specific TCR was mapped to the spike region that the TCR reacted to and assigned to either a CD4 or a CD8 class. Log10-transformed breadth and depth values were compared by one-way ANOVA with Sidak's multiple comparisons tests. This is the immuneACCESS table as TCRdb keeps it, with only in-frame sequences that have V and J called. A part of the clones is gone; compared with another copy, unresolved V genes explain less than half, and the rest is unexplained. The V and J calls and clone size were taken over from that table, and D and trimming were inferred from the DNA. This sample gives about 60,000 clones in total; 86% of them show up just once. The top ten clones comprise 6.5% to 8.5% of the sample.

The chain is assembled from TRBV3-1 (or the pseudogene TRBV3-2) and TRBJ1-6; matching of 5 bases hints at TRBD1 as the D gene. The sample in question was peripheral blood, obtained 28 days after the second AZD1222 dose. The receptor's source is an adult who received the AZD1222 COVID-19 vaccine. This receptor carries the CDR3 CASSSRTPGALHF. The DNA sequence is as follows: TGTGCCAGCAGCTCTAGGACCCCGGGGGCCCTCCACTTT.